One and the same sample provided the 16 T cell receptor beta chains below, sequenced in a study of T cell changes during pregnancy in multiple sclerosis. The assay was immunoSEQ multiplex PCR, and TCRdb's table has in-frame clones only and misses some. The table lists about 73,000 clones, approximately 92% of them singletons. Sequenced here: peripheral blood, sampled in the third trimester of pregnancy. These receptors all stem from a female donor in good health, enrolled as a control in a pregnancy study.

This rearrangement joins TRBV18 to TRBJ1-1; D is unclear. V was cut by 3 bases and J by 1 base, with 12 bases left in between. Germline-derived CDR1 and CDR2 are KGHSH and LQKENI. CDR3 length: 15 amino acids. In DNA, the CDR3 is TGTGCCAGCTCACCCCTCTCCCGGGGGAACACTGAAGCTTTCTTT. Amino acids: CASSPLSRGNTEAFF.

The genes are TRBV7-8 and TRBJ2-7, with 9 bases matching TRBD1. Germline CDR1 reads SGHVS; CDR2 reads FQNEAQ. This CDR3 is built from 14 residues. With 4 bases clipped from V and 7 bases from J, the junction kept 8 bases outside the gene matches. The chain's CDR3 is CASSSYRGRREQYF. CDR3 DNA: TGTGCCAGCAGCTCCTACAGGGGGCGCCGGGAGCAGTACTTC.

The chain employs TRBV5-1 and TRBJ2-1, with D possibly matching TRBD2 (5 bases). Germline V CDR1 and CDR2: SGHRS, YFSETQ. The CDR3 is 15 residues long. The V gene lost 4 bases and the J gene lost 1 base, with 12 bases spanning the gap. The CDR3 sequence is CASSRGDYSYNEQFF. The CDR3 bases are TGCGCCAGCAGCCGTGGTGACTATTCCTACAATGAGCAGTTCTTC.

CDR3 loop: CASSQGREVSEAFF. The CDR3 DNA is TGTGCCAGCAGCCAAGGGCGGGAGGTCTCTGAAGCTTTCTTT. The chain combines TRBV7-2 with TRBJ1-1; D ambiguous. The V gene lost 5 bases and the J gene lost 6 bases, with 16 bases spanning the gap. Germline V gene sequence: CDR1 SGHTA, CDR2 FQGNSA. The CDR3 has 14 amino acids.

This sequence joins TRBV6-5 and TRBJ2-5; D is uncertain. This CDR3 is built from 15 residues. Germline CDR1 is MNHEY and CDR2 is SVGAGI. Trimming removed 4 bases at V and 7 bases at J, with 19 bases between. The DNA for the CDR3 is TGTGCCAGCAGTTCGGCGGAGAAGGTCCTAGGGACCCAGTACTTC. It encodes CASSSAEKVLGTQYF.

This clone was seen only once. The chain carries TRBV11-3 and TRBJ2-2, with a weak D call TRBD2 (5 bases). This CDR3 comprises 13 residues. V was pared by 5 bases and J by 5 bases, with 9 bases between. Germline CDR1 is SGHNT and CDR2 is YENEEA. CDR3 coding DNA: TGTGCCAGCAGCCAGAGGGAAACCGGGGAGCTGTTTTTT. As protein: CASSQRETGELFF.

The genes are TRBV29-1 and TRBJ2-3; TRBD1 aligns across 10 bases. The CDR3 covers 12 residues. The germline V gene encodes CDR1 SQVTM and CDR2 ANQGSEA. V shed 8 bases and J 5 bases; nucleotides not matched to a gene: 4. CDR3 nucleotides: TGCAGCTACGACAGGGGGCAAGATACGCAGTATTTT. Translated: CSYDRGQDTQYF.

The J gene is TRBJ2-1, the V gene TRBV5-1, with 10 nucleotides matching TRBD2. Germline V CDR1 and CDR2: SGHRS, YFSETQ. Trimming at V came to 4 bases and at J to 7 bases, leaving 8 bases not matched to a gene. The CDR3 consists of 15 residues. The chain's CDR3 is CASSLRTSGRNEQFF. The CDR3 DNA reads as TGCGCCAGCAGCCTAAGGACTAGCGGACGAAATGAGCAGTTCTTC.

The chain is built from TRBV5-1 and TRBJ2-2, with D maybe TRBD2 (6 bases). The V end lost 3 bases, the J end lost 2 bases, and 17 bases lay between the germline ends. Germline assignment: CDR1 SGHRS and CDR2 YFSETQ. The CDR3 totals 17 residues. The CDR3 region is CASSSLGGRGNTGELFF. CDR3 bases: TGCGCCAGCAGCTCCCTCGGTGGGCGGGGAAACACCGGGGAGCTGTTTTTT.

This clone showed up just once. The CDR3 bases are TGTGCCAGCAGCTTCCCGGGACTAGTTTCCTACGAGCAGTACTTC. Its protein is CASSFPGLVSYEQYF. The rearrangement uses TRBV5-5 and TRBJ2-7, with TRBD2 matching over 8 bases. The V gene end was trimmed by 2 bases and the J gene end by 1 base; junction bases not matched to a gene: 5. From germline, CDR1 is SGHKS and CDR2 YYEKEE (reference sequence). The CDR3 runs 15 residues.

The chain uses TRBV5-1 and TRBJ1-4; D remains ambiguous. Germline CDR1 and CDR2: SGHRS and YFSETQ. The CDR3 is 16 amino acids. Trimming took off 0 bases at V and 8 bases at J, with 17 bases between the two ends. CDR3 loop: CASSLGVKTGGEKLFF. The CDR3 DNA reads TGCGCCAGCAGCTTGGGGGTCAAGACGGGTGGAGAAAAACTGTTTTTT.

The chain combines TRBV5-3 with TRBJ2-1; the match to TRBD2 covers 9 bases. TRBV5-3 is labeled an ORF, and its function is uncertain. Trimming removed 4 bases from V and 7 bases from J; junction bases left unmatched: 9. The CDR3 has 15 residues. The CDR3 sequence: CARSAEWREGNEQFF. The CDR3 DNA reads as TGTGCCAGAAGCGCGGAGTGGCGGGAGGGAAATGAGCAGTTCTTC.

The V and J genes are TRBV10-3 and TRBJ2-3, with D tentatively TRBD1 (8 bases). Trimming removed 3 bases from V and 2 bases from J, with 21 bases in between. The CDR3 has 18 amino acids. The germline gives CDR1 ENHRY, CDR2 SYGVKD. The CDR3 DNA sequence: TGTGCCATCAGTGATCCCCACGCACAGGGGGGGAACACAGATACGCAGTATTTT. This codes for CAISDPHAQGGNTDTQYF.

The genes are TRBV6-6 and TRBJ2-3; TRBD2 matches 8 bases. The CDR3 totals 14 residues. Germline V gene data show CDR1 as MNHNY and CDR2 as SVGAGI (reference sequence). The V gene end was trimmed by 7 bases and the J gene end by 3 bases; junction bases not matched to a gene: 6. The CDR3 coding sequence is TGTGCCAGCAAAATATCGGGGGGGACAGATACGCAGTATTTT. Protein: CASKISGGTDTQYF.

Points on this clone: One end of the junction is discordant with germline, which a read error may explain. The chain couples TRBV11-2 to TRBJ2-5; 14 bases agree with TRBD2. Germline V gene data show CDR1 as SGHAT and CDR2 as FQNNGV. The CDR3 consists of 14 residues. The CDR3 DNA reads TGTGCCAGCAGCAGGGGGACTAGCGGGGGCCCTGGTAACTTC. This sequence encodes CASSRGTSGGPGNF. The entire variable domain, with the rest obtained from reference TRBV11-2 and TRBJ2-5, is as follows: EAGVAQSPRYKIIEKRQSVAFWCNPISGHATLYWYQQILGQGPKLLIQFQNNGVVDDSQLPKDRFSAERLKGVDSTLKIQPAKLEDSAVYLCASSRGTSGGPGNFGPGTRLLVL.

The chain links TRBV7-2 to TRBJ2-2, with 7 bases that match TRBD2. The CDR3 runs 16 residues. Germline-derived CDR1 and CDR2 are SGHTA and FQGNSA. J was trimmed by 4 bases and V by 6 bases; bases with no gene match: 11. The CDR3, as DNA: TGTGCCAGCAGTAGTGGGAGGGCAGACTTCACCGGGGAGCTGTTTTTT. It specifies CASSSGRADFTGELFF. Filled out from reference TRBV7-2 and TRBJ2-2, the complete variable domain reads GAGVSQSPSNKVTEKGKDVELRCDPISGHTALYWYRQSLGQGLEFLIYFQGNSAPDKSGLPSDRFSAERTGGSVSTLTIQRTQQEDSAVYLCASSSGRADFTGELFFGEGSRLTVL.